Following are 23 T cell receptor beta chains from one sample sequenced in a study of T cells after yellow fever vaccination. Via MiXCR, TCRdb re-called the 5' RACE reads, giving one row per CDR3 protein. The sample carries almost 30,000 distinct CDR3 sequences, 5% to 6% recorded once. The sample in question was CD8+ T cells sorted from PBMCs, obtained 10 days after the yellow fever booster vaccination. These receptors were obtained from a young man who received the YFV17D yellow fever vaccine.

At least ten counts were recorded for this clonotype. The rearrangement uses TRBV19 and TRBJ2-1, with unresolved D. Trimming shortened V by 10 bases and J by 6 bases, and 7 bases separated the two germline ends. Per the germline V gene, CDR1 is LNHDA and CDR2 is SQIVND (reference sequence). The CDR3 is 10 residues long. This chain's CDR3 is CATSSNEQFF. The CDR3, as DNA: TGTGCCACTTCTAGCAATGAGCAGTTCTTC.

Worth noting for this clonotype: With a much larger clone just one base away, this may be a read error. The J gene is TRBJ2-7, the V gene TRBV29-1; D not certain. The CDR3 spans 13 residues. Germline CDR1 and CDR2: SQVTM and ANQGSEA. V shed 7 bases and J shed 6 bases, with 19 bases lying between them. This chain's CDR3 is CSASGWGHGEQYF. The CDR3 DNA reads TGCAGCGCCTCGGGCTGGGGTCATGGCGAGCAGTACTTC.

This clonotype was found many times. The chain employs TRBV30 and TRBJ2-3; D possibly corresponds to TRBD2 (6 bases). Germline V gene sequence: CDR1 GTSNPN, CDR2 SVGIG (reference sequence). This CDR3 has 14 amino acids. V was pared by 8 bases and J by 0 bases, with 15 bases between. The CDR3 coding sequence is TGTGCCGCCGTCGGCGGGGTAAGCACAGATACGCAGTATTTT. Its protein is CAAVGGVSTDTQYF.

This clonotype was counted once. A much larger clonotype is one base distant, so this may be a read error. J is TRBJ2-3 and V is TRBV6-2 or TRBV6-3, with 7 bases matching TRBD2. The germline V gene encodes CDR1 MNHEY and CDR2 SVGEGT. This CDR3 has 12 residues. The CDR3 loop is CASSYSAGTQCF. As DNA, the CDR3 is TGTGCCAGCAGTTACTCAGCGGGGACGCAGTGTTTT.

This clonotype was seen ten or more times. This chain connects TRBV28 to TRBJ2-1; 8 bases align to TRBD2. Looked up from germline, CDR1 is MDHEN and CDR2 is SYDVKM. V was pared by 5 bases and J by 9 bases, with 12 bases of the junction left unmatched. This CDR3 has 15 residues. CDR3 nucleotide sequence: TGTGCCAGCAGTCCAACGGGACTAGGAAGTAGTGAGCAGTTCTTC. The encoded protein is CASSPTGLGSSEQFF.

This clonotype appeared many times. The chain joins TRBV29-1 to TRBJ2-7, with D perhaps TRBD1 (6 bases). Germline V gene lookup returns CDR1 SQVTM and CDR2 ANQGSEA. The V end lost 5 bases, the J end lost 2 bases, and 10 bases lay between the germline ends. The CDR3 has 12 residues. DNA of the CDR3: TGCAGCGTTATGGGACATACCTACGAGCAGTACTTC. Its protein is CSVMGHTYEQYF.

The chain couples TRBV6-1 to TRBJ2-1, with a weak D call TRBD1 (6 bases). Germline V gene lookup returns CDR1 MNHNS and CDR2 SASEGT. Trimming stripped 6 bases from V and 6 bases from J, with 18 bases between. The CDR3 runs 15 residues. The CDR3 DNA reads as TGTGCCAGCAGCCTAGGGGGTGGGGTCCCCAATGAGCAGTTCTTC. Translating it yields CASSLGGGVPNEQFF.

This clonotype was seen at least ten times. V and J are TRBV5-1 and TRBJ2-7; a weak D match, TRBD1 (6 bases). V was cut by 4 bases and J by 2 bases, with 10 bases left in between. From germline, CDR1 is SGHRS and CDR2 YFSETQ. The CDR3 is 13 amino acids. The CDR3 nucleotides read TGCGCCAGCAGCGGAACAGGGACCTACGAGCAGTACTTC. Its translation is CASSGTGTYEQYF.

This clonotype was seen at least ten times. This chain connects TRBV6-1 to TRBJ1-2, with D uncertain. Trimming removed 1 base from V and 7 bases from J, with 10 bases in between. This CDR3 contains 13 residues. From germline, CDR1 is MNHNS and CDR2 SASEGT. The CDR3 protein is CASSEGTSSGYTF. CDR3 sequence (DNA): TGTGCCAGCAGTGAAGGGACGTCCTCTGGCTACACCTTC.

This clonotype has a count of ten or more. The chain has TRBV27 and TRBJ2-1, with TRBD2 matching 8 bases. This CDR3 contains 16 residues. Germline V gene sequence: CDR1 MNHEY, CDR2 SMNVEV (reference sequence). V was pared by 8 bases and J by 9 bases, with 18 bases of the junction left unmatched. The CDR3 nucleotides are TGTGCCAGCTCCCACGGGGGACTAGTGGCCTATAGTGAGCAGTTCTTC. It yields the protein CASSHGGLVAYSEQFF.

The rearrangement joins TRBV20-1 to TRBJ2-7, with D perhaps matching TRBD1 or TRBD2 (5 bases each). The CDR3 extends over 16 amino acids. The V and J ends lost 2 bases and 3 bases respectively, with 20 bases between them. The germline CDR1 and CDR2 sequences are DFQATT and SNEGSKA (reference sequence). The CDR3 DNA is TGCAGTGCTAGACACCCCCGGGACCCATTTATCTACGAGCAGTACTTC. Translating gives CSARHPRDPFIYEQYF.

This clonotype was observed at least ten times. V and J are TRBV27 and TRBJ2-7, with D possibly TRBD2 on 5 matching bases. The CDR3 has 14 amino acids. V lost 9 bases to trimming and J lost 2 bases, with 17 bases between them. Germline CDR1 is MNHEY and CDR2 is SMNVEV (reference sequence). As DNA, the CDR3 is TGTGCCAGTTCTCCAACGGGATTTCCCTACGAGCAGTACTTC. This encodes CASSPTGFPYEQYF.

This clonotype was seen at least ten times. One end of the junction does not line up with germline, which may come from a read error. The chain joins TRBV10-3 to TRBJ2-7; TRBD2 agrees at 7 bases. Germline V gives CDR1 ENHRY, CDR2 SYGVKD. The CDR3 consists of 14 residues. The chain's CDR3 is CATLASGPSHEQYF. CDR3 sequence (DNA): TGTGCCACGCTGGCTAGCGGCCCCTCCCACGAGCAGTACTTC.

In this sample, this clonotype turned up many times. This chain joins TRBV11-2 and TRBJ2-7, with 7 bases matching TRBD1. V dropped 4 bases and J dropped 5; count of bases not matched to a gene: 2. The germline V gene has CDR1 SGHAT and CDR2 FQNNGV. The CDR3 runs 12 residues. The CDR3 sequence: CASSYRGHEQYF. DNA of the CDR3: TGTGCCAGCAGCTACAGGGGCCACGAGCAGTACTTC.

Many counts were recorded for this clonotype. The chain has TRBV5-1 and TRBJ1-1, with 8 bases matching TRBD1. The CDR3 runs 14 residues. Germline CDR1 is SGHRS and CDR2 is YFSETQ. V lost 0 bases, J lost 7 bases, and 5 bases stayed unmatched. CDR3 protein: CASSLAKDRVEAFF. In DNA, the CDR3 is TGCGCCAGCAGCTTGGCCAAGGACAGGGTTGAAGCTTTCTTT.

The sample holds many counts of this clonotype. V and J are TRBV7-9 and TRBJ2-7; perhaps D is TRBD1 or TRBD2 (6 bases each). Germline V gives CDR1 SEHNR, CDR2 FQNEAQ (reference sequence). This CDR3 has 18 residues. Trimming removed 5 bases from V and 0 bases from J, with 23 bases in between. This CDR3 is CASSPPAGGTKVSYEQYF. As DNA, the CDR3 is TGTGCCAGCAGCCCCCCCGCCGGCGGGACAAAAGTCTCCTACGAGCAGTACTTC.

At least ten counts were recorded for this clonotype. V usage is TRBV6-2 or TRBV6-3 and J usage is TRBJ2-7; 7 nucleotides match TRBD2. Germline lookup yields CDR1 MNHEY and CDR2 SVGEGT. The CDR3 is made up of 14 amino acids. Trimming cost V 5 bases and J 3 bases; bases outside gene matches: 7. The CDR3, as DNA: TGTGCCAGCAGTCCCCTAGCGGAAGTCTACGAGCAGTACTTC. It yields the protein CASSPLAEVYEQYF.

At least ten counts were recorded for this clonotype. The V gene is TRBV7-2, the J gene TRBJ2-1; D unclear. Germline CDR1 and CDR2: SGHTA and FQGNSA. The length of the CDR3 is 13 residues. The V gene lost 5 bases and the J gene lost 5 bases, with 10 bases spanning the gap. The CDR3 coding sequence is TGTGCCAGCAGCGCCCCTGAAAACAATGAGCAGTTCTTC. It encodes CASSAPENNEQFF. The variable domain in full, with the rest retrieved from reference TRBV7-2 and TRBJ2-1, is GAGVSQSPSNKVTEKGKDVELRCDPISGHTALYWYRQSLGQGLEFLIYFQGNSAPDKSGLPSDRFSAERTGGSVSTLTIQRTQQEDSAVYLCASSAPENNEQFFGPGTRLTVL.

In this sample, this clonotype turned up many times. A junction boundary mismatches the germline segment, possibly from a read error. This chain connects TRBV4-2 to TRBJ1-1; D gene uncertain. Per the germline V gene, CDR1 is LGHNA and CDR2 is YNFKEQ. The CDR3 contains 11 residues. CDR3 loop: CASSQGAEAFF. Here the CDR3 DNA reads TGTGCCAGCAGCCAAGGGGCTGAGGCTTTCTTT.

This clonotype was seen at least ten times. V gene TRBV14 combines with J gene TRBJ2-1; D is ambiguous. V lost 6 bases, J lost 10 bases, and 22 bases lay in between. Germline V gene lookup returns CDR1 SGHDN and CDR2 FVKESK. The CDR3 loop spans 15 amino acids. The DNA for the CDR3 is TGTGCCAGCAGTCCGATCAAGGGCCTTTTAGGGGAGCAGTTCTTC. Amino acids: CASSPIKGLLGEQFF.

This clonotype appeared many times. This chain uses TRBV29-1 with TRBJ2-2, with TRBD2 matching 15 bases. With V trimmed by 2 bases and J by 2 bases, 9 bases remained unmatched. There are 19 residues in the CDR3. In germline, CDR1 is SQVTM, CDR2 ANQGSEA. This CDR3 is CSVELERTSGRVNTGELFF. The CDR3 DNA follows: TGCAGCGTTGAATTAGAGAGGACTAGCGGGAGGGTTAACACCGGGGAGCTGTTTTTT.

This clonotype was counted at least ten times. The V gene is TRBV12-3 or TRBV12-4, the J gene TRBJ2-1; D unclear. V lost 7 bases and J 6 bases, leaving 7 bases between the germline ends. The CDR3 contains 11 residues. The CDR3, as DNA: TGTGCCAGCACTCAAGGCAATGAGCAGTTCTTC. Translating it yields CASTQGNEQFF.

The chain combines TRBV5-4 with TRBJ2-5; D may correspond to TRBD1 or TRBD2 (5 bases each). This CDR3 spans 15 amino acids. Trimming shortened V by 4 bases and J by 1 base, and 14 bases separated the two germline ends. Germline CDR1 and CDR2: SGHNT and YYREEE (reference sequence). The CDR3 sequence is CASSRLPGPQETQYF. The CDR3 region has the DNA TGTGCCAGCAGCAGGCTACCGGGACCCCAAGAGACCCAGTACTTC.